One T cell receptor beta chain is described in this entry. These data belong to a study of blood T cell repertoires in COVID-19. TCRdb's table, derived via immunoSEQ multiplex PCR, lists solely in-frame clones and lacks some. The table lists approximately 310,000 clones, roughly 85% of them singletons. V dropped 0 bases and J dropped 5; count of bases not matched to a gene: 7. This CDR3 has 15 residues. Per germline, CDR1 SGHRS and CDR2 YFSETQ. This chain joins TRBV5-1 and TRBJ2-5; 7 bases agree with TRBD1. The receptor's source is a woman aged 25-40 years who had been exposed to COVID-19. The source material was PBMCs or T cells enriched from blood (not recorded which). The CDR3 region has the DNA TGCGCCAGCAGCTTGGGACAGGGAATTTGGGAGACCCAGTACTTC. Residues: CASSLGQGIWETQYF.